A single T cell receptor beta chain is shown here with its context. This specimen comes from a study of cytomegalovirus exposure and HLA in healthy donors. With 60 Vbeta and 13 Jbeta primers, the PCR was carried out. Some clones are missing from TCRdb's copy, which holds only in-frame ones; the method was immunoSEQ multiplex PCR. Seen here are 120,000 to 150,000 clones, about four fifths observed once, and the top ten hold roughly 2.2%. V was clipped by 6 bases and J by 3 bases; unmatched bases: 6. The CDR3 length is 14 residues. The germline gives CDR1 LNHDA, CDR2 SQIVND (reference sequence). V usage is TRBV19 and J usage is TRBJ2-7; TRBD2 aligns across 9 bases. Sample: PBMCs. This sequence was found in a man aged 25 to 40 in good health and CMV-seronegative. CDR3 sequence reads: CASSRGLAGYEQYF. As DNA, the CDR3 is TGTGCCAGTAGCCGGGGACTAGCTGGCTACGAGCAGTACTTC.